Listed here are 10 T cell receptor beta chains from one sample, sequenced in a study of blood T cells in healthy people across ages. A J-beta primer mix and a sample-barcoded 5' primer were used in a second PCR of about 7 to 12 cycles. TCRdb fed the 5' RACE reads into MiXCR, producing one record per CDR3 protein. The data hold hundreds of thousands of distinct CDR3 sequences, with around 49% observed a single time. The sample consisted of blood. These receptors were taken from a man aged 25 to 40 in good health.

The chain uses TRBV24-1 and TRBJ1-4; D is undetermined. The CDR3 covers 13 residues. Trimming removed 4 bases at V and 8 bases at J, with 10 bases between. CDR1 is KGHDR, CDR2 SFDVKD, per germline. In DNA form, the CDR3 reads TGTGCCACCAGTGACTCCCGGGAGGAAAAACTGTTTTTT. It codes for CATSDSREEKLFF.

A few counts support this clonotype. DNA for the CDR3: TGTGCCAGCAGTCGATCCGGGACAGGGGAAGCTTTCTTT. Encoded protein: CASSRSGTGEAFF. This chain uses TRBV6-5 with TRBJ1-1, with 9 bases that match TRBD1. The CDR3 sequence is 13 residues long. Trimming took 5 bases from V and 8 from J; bases not matched to a gene: 6. CDR1 and CDR2 from the germline V gene are MNHEY and SVGAGI.

This clonotype was observed a few times. The chain has TRBV6-2 or TRBV6-3 and TRBJ1-1; the D is unclear. Trimming left V 6 bases short and J 1 base short, with 12 bases between. The CDR3 has 14 residues. Looked up from germline, CDR1 is MNHEY and CDR2 is SVGEGT. This chain's CDR3 is CASSQILGNTEAFF. The DNA of the CDR3 is TGTGCCAGCAGCCAAATTTTGGGGAACACTGAAGCTTTCTTT.

This chain joins TRBV12-3 or TRBV12-4 and TRBJ2-5; possible D gene TRBD2, 5 bases. The CDR3 contains 13 residues. With 6 bases removed from V and 5 bases from J, the gap between germline ends came to 13 bases. The CDR3 sequence is CASRGASKETQYF. CDR3 bases: TGTGCCAGCAGGGGAGCTAGCAAGGAGACCCAGTACTTC.

The CDR3 reads CSARGPQGIDTQYF. DNA for the CDR3: TGCAGTGCTAGAGGACCCCAGGGAATAGATACGCAGTATTTT. The chain couples TRBV20-1 to TRBJ2-3; the D gene is possibly TRBD1 (5 bases). V was trimmed by 1 base and J by 5 bases, leaving 13 bases between them. From germline, CDR1 is DFQATT and CDR2 SNEGSKA (reference sequence). The CDR3 spans 14 residues.

This clonotype was observed a handful of times. This chain connects TRBV6-1 to TRBJ2-6; 8 nucleotides agree with TRBD2. The junction had 14 bases not matched to a gene; V was cut back by 7 bases and J by 0 bases. The CDR3 contains 19 residues. Germline V CDR1 and CDR2: MNHNS, SASEGT. For the CDR3, the DNA is TGTGCCAGCACCCTTAGAGGTAGCGGGGCTATCTCTGGGGCCAACGTCCTGACTTTC. It yields the protein CASTLRGSGAISGANVLTF.

This clonotype was picked up a small number of times. The chain is built from TRBV10-3 and TRBJ2-7; D remains ambiguous. The CDR3 covers 12 residues. The germline V gene encodes CDR1 ENHRY and CDR2 SYGVKD. V was shortened by 2 bases and J by 6 bases, with 8 bases between the two germline ends. The CDR3 spells CAISETSGEQYF. The CDR3 nucleotides read TGTGCCATCAGTGAGACTTCGGGCGAGCAGTACTTC.

The chain joins TRBV5-1 to TRBJ2-5; perhaps TRBD2 as D (6 bases). Looked up from germline, CDR1 is SGHRS and CDR2 is YFSETQ. Trimming took off 2 bases at V and 5 bases at J, with 13 bases between the two ends. This CDR3 comprises 14 residues. The CDR3 DNA sequence: TGCGCCAGCAGCTTAGGCGGGGTCGAGGAGACCCAGTACTTC. Amino acids: CASSLGGVEETQYF.

In its sample, this clonotype was seen a few times. V gene TRBV29-1 combines with J gene TRBJ2-1; weak D call: TRBD2 (5 bases). The CDR3 totals 13 residues. V lost 7 bases, J lost 7 bases, and 17 bases lay in between. Germline-derived CDR1 and CDR2 are SQVTM and ANQGSEA. CDR3: CSASQADRNEQFF. CDR3 bases: TGCAGCGCTAGCCAAGCCGACCGTAATGAGCAGTTCTTC.

The chain links TRBV4-3 to TRBJ1-6, with D uncertain. V was clipped by 4 bases and J by 0 bases, with 13 bases between them. Germline-derived CDR1 and CDR2 are LGHNA and YSLEER. This CDR3 has 17 amino acids. The CDR3 protein is CASSRTVEPSYNSPLHF. CDR3 DNA: TGCGCCAGCAGCCGCACAGTGGAACCCTCCTATAATTCACCCCTCCACTTT.